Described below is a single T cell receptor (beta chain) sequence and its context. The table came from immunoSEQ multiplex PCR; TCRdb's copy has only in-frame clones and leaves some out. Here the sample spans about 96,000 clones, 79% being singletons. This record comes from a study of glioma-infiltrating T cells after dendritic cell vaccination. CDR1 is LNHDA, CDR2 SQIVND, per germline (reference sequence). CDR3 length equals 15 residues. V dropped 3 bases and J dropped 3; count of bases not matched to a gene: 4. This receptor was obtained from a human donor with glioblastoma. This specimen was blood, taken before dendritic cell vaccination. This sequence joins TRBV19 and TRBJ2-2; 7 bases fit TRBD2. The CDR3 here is CASSIGGSDTGELFF. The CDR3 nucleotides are TGTGCCAGTAGTATTGGCGGGAGCGACACCGGGGAGCTGTTTTTT.